Listed here are 2 T cell receptor beta chains from one sample, sequenced in a study of T cell clusters in autoimmune cytopenias. Multiplex touch-down PCR amplified TRB using TRB-A and TRB-B pools in one tube. TCRdb re-called the multiplex PCR reads; every CDR3 protein appears as one record, without DNA. Its clone listing holds 700 to 950 distinct CDR3 sequences. Each sample's input was approximately 0.25 ug genomic DNA, some 38,000 genome equivalents. Sequenced sample: peripheral blood. These receptors were obtained from a human donor with an autoimmune cytopenia or autoimmune hepatitis (not recorded which).

The chain has TRBV20-1 and TRBJ1-4. Germline CDR1 reads DFQATT; CDR2 reads SNEGSKA (reference sequence). This CDR3 comprises 12 residues. Here the CDR3 reads CSATVGNEKLFF.

The V and J genes are TRBV20-1 and TRBJ1-2. Germline CDR1 is DFQATT and CDR2 is SNEGSKA (reference sequence). The CDR3 length is 16 residues. The CDR3 is CSARGPAKGGPNGYTF.